What follows is one T cell receptor beta chain and its context. This sample was taken from a study of control samples from healthy donors and cancer patients. Using immunoSEQ multiplex PCR, the repertoire was profiled, and TCRdb retains in-frame clones only, with some absent. The table shows roughly 58,000 clones, with around 87% occurring only once. The germline V gene encodes CDR1 SGHVS and CDR2 FQNEAQ. The J segment lost 4 bases and the V segment lost 3 bases, leaving 3 bases of the junction unmatched. The CDR3 sequence is 14 residues long. The TCR originated in a woman between 55 and 75 years old with lung cancer. The V call is TRBV7-8, the J call TRBJ1-1; TRBD1 matches at 9 bases. The sample consisted of PBMCs. CDR3 in amino acids: CASSFDRGSTEAFF. The CDR3 region has the DNA TGTGCCAGCAGCTTCGACAGGGGGAGCACTGAAGCTTTCTTT.